This is a list of T cell receptor beta chains from one sample in a study of Graves' ophthalmopathy and Graves' hyperthyroidism. TCRdb re-derived calls from the multiplex PCR reads in MiXCR, one entry per CDR3 protein. This table holds 200,000 to 250,000 distinct CDR3 sequences, around 45% found once. Input material: peripheral blood. The receptors stem from an adult man with Graves' ophthalmopathy. CDR3s include the opening cysteine and the closing phenylalanine or tryptophan. D genes are given only for firm matches. A clone size is listed for some rows: how often the clone was seen (once, few, many), or a class if it is expanded.

TRBV29-1	TRBJ2-7	NA	NA	14	TGCAGCGCCGTGACGCACCCTACCTCCTACGAGCAGTACTTC	CSAVTHPTSYEQYF
TRBV19	TRBJ1-1	NA	NA	13	TGTGCCAGTCAGGCGGGACAGAACACTGAAGCTTTCTTT	CASQAGQNTEAFF
TRBV7-6	TRBJ2-7	NA	NA	16	TGTGCCAGCAGCCCTCGACAGGATAGGACCTTCTACGAGCAGTACTTC	CASSPRQDRTFYEQYF
TRBV7-9	TRBJ2-6	NA	NA	18	TGTGCCAGCAGACCTACCCTTCGTGAGTCCTCTGGGGCCAACGTCCTGACTTTC	CASRPTLRESSGANVLTF
TRBV19	TRBJ1-1	NA	NA	13	TGTGCCACTACAGGGCCCATGAACACTGAAGCTTTCTTT	CATTGPMNTEAFF
TRBV9	TRBJ2-7	TRBD2	NA	15	TGTGCCAGCAGCGTAGAGGGGACTAGCCCCTACGAGCAGTACTTC	CASSVEGTSPYEQYF
TRBV10-2	TRBJ2-7	NA	once	12	TGCGCCAGCAGTGAGTTCTCCTACGAGCAGTACTTC	CASSEFSYEQYF
TRBV9	TRBJ1-6	NA	NA	17	TGTGCCAGCAGCCCGTGGTCCGTAGGGAGGGGTAATTCACCCCTCCACTTT	CASSPWSVGRGNSPLHF
TRBV10-3	TRBJ2-7	NA	NA	11	TGTGCCAGCAGGGACGAGTACGAGCAGTACTTC	CASRDEYEQYF
TRBV7-6	TRBJ2-5	NA	NA	15	TGTGCCAGCAGCCCTTACTCGGACCGACAAGAGACCCAGTACTTC	CASSPYSDRQETQYF
TRBV7-9	TRBJ2-5	TRBD2	NA	17	TGTGCCAGCAGCTCAGGGACTAGCGGGAGTACCGAAGAGACCCAGTACTTC	CASSSGTSGSTEETQYF
TRBV20-1	TRBJ2-2	TRBD1	NA	17	TGCAGTGCTAGAGATAGTAGACAGGGGGCCGTATCCGGGGAGCTGTTTTTT	CSARDSRQGAVSGELFF
TRBV25-1	TRBJ1-1	TRBD1	NA	17	TGTGCCAGCAGGGGGTGGGACAGAGCCGGCCCGAACACTGAAGCTTTCTTT	CASRGWDRAGPNTEAFF
TRBV29-1	TRBJ2-2	NA	many	13	TGCAGCGTTGAGGGCAGGTTTGGCGGGGAGCTGTTTTTT	CSVEGRFGGELFF
TRBV5-1	TRBJ2-7	NA	many	12	TGCGCCAGCAGCTCCGGGACATACGAGCAGTACTTC	CASSSGTYEQYF
TRBV6-1	TRBJ1-1	NA	few	14	TGTGCCAGCAGTGAAGGGATGGGGAACACTGAAGCTTTCTTT	CASSEGMGNTEAFF
TRBV7-3	TRBJ1-1	NA	many	14	TGTGCCAGCAGCTTAACGCCATCGAACACTGAAGCTTTCTTT	CASSLTPSNTEAFF
TRBV29-1	TRBJ1-4	TRBD1	NA	13	TGCAGCGTCTCGGGACAGCCTAATGAAAAACTGTTTTTT	CSVSGQPNEKLFF
TRBV2	TRBJ2-5	TRBD1	few	14	TGTGCCAGCAGGGGGACAGGGGGCACGGAGACCCAGTACTTC	CASRGTGGTETQYF
TRBV12-3/TRBV12-4	TRBJ2-6	NA	few	14	TGTGCCAGCAGGTCCCTGGGGGGGGCCAACGTCCTGACTTTC	CASRSLGGANVLTF
TRBV5-1	TRBJ1-2	TRBD1	few	15	TGCGCCAGCAGCTCAACCTGGGACAGTGGCTATGGCTACACCTTC	CASSSTWDSGYGYTF
TRBV7-8	TRBJ1-1	NA	NA	14	TGTGCCAGCAGCTTAGCGCACCTTAACACTGAAGCTTTCTTT	CASSLAHLNTEAFF
TRBV9	TRBJ1-1	NA	many	9	TGTGCGCCCGGCGGCGAAGCTTTCTTT	CAPGGEAFF
TRBV12-3/TRBV12-4	TRBJ2-7	NA	NA	15	TGTGCCAGCAGCAAGCCGACAGGCTCTTCCTACGAGCAGTACTTC	CASSKPTGSSYEQYF
TRBV7-3	TRBJ1-2	TRBD1	few	14	TGTGCCAGCAGCTCGACCGGGACAGGGGCTGGCTACACCTTC	CASSSTGTGAGYTF
TRBV12-3/TRBV12-4	TRBJ1-1	NA	few	13	TGTGCCAGCAGTTCCCCGGGGAACACTGAAGCTTTCTTT	CASSSPGNTEAFF
TRBV2	TRBJ2-2	NA	few	16	TGTGCCAGCAGTGAAAGCGGCAGGGTGGACACCGGGGAGCTGTTTTTT	CASSESGRVDTGELFF
TRBV29-1	TRBJ2-2	NA	few	12	TGCAGCGTCCCGGCAGGGGCCGGGGAGCTGTTTTTT	CSVPAGAGELFF
TRBV6-5	TRBJ2-7	NA	NA	12	TGTGCCAGCAGGGGCAGTCCCTACGAGCAGTACTTC	CASRGSPYEQYF
TRBV7-9	TRBJ1-1	NA	few	12	TGTGCCAGCAGCTTCTGGACGGAGAAAGCTTTCTTT	CASSFWTEKAFF
TRBV20-1	TRBJ1-2	TRBD1	once	13	TGCAGTGTGGGGGACAGGGGGAACTATGGCTACACCTTC	CSVGDRGNYGYTF
TRBV24-1	TRBJ2-7	NA	NA	11	TGTGCCGCCAGTGACTATTACGAGCAGTACTTC	CAASDYYEQYF
TRBV7-2	TRBJ2-5	NA	NA	13	TGTGCCAGCAGCTATGGGCGGTCAGAGACCCAGTACTTC	CASSYGRSETQYF
TRBV9	TRBJ1-6	TRBD1	few	17	TGCGCCAGCAGTGAAGCGACAGGGAGGGTAGGAGGTGCACCCCTCCACTTT	CASSEATGRVGGAPLHF
TRBV5-8	TRBJ2-7	NA	NA	11	TGTGCCAGCAGCTTCCGAGGCGGGAAGTACTTC	CASSFRGGKYF
TRBV20-1	TRBJ2-7	TRBD2	NA	16	TGCAGTGCTATAGGGACTAGCGGTGCGAGCTCCTACGAGCAGTACTTC	CSAIGTSGASSYEQYF
TRBV7-2	TRBJ2-5	NA	NA	14	TGTGCCAGCAGTTACTCCACTAGGATTGAGACCCAGTACTTC	CASSYSTRIETQYF
TRBV20-1	TRBJ1-4	TRBD1	few	15	TGCAGTGCTAGTGACCCTACAGGGGTTGACGAAAAACTGTTTTTT	CSASDPTGVDEKLFF
TRBV2	TRBJ1-1	TRBD1	few	15	TGTGCCAGCAGTGAAGCGGGGACAGGGATCACTGAAGCTTTCTTT	CASSEAGTGITEAFF
TRBV12-3/TRBV12-4	TRBJ1-2	NA	NA	13	TGTGCCAGCAGTCACAGGGTAGACTATGGCTACACCTTC	CASSHRVDYGYTF
TRBV7-8	TRBJ2-7	NA	NA	14	TGTGCCAGCAGCACATCTACGATAGCCTACGAGCAGTACTTC	CASSTSTIAYEQYF
TRBV10-2	TRBJ1-1	NA	many	13	TGCGCCAGCAGTGACAGGGAGAACACTGAAGCTTTCTTT	CASSDRENTEAFF
TRBV12-5	TRBJ2-5	NA	few	16	TGTGCTAGTGGTTTGACCGGCTACCCGGCGGGAGAGACCCAGTACTTC	CASGLTGYPAGETQYF
TRBV28	TRBJ2-5	TRBD2	few	14	TGTGCCAGCACCCCCAGGGGACTAGCGGAGACCCAGTACTTC	CASTPRGLAETQYF
TRBV9	TRBJ1-6	TRBD1	NA	14	TGTGCCAGCAACCCGACAGGGTTTAATTCACCCCTCCACTTT	CASNPTGFNSPLHF
TRBV27	TRBJ1-2	NA	many	12	TGTGCCAGCGGTAATGACATCTATGGCTACACCTTC	CASGNDIYGYTF
TRBV20-1	TRBJ2-2	NA	few	17	TGCAGTGCTAGAGACACGAGCCTGAGGTCTAACACCGGGGAGCTGTTTTTT	CSARDTSLRSNTGELFF
TRBV6-1	TRBJ1-3	TRBD1	once	15	TGTGCCAGCAGTGAAGCCGACAGGGGGCTTGACACCATATATTTT	CASSEADRGLDTIYF
TRBV6-2/TRBV6-3	TRBJ2-7	NA	NA	10	TGTGCCAGCGCGGCCTACGAGCAGTACTTC	CASAAYEQYF
TRBV29-1	TRBJ1-2	NA	few	14	TGCAGCGTTGAAGATACAGGGACGACCTATGGCTACACCTTC	CSVEDTGTTYGYTF
TRBV2	TRBJ1-2	NA	NA	14	TGTGCCAGCAGTGACTCAAAAGGGGATTATGGCTACACCTTC	CASSDSKGDYGYTF
TRBV7-8	TRBJ2-7	TRBD2	NA	14	TGTGCCAGCAGCTTAGAACTAGCGCCCTACGAGCAGTACTTC	CASSLELAPYEQYF
TRBV13	TRBJ1-2	NA	few	14	TGTGCCAGCAGCCTCGGGACGGCGAGCTATGGCTACACCTTC	CASSLGTASYGYTF
TRBV20-1	TRBJ2-2	NA	NA	13	TGCAGTGCTAGTCGGCGAACCGCCGGGGAGCTGTTTTTT	CSASRRTAGELFF
TRBV10-3	TRBJ2-7	TRBD1	NA	15	TGTGCCAGCAGCCTCCGAGGGACAGGGGACTACGAGCAGTACTTC	CASSLRGTGDYEQYF
TRBV5-1	TRBJ1-1	NA	few	14	TGCGCCAGCAGCTCTACAAGGGTGGGAACTGAAGCTTTCTTT	CASSSTRVGTEAFF
TRBV6-5	TRBJ1-5	NA	NA	16	TGTGCCAGCAGTGAGGTTGGATCGGGTAGCAATCAGCCCCAGCATTTT	CASSEVGSGSNQPQHF